These 25 T cell receptor beta chains were sequenced from one sample in a study of cytomegalovirus exposure and HLA in healthy donors. In the PCR, 60 Vbeta and 13 Jbeta primers were used. Some clones are missing from TCRdb's copy, which holds only in-frame ones; the method was immunoSEQ multiplex PCR. The top ten hold 4% to 5.5% of the sample, which has some 130,000 clones, just under 80% seen once. The specimen sequenced was PBMCs. These receptors were obtained from a man aged 25 to 45 in good health.

The CDR3 region has the DNA TGTGCCACCAGCAGCGCCTCCGGCTATGGCTACACCTTC. Its protein product is CATSSASGYGYTF. The genes are TRBV15 and TRBJ1-2; D is undetermined. The V end was cut by 3 bases, the J end by 4 bases, with 9 bases between. Germline V gene data show CDR1 as LNHNV and CDR2 as YYDKDF (reference sequence). The CDR3 runs to 13 residues.

The sample holds a few counts of this clone. V and J are TRBV28 and TRBJ2-3, with TRBD2 matching over 13 bases. V lost 6 bases, J lost 4 bases, and 7 bases stayed unmatched. The CDR3 runs 16 residues. Germline V CDR1 and CDR2: MDHEN, SYDVKM. The DNA of the CDR3 is TGTGCCAGCAGCCCAGGACTAGCGGGAGTCCCAGATACGCAGTATTTT. It translates to CASSPGLAGVPDTQYF.

The gene calls are TRBV6-1 and TRBJ2-1; a weak D match, TRBD1 (5 bases). Per germline, CDR1 MNHNS and CDR2 SASEGT. The CDR3 spans 13 residues. Trimming pared 5 bases from V and 5 bases from J, leaving 10 bases between. In DNA, the CDR3 is TGTGCCAGCAGTTCAGGGTCGAACAATGAGCAGTTCTTC. Protein: CASSSGSNNEQFF.

This chain uses TRBV2 with TRBJ2-5, with 9 nucleotides matching TRBD1. Germline V gene data show CDR1 as SNHLY and CDR2 as FYNNEI. The J segment lost 7 bases and the V segment lost 4 bases, leaving 10 bases of the junction unmatched. The CDR3 loop spans 15 amino acids. In DNA, the CDR3 is TGTGCCAGCAGTGCCGGACAGGGGTCCTTTAGGACCCAGTACTTC. Protein product: CASSAGQGSFRTQYF.

This clone was picked up a small number of times. DNA for the CDR3: TGTGCCAGCAGTCAAGGGACTAGCGGGAGTTACGAGCAGTACTTC. As protein: CASSQGTSGSYEQYF. The chain has TRBV6-5 and TRBJ2-7; 14 bases map to TRBD2. Trimming took 5 bases from V and 4 from J; bases not matched to a gene: 4. The CDR3 length is 15 residues. Germline values: CDR1 MNHEY, CDR2 SVGAGI.

The J gene is TRBJ2-1, the V gene TRBV7-9, with TRBD1 as a possible D gene (5 bases). With 5 bases removed from V and 3 bases from J, the gap between germline ends came to 17 bases. The CDR3 has 16 residues. Germline loops: CDR1 SEHNR, CDR2 FQNEAQ (reference sequence). CDR3 in amino acids: CASSPPGGRDYNEQFF. Written as DNA, the CDR3 is TGTGCCAGCAGCCCCCCGGGTGGCAGGGACTACAATGAGCAGTTCTTC.

This chain links TRBV7-9 with TRBJ2-7; possible D gene TRBD1, 5 bases. The CDR3 sequence is 14 residues long. The germline CDR1 and CDR2 sequences are SEHNR and FQNEAQ (reference sequence). V lost 8 bases and J 9 bases, leaving 23 bases between the germline ends. The CDR3 coding sequence is TGTGCCAGCGAGCCCCCAAGCTTGGGGCCTGTGCAGTACTTC. Its protein product is CASEPPSLGPVQYF. Together with reference TRBV7-9 and TRBJ2-7, the CDR3 gives the full variable domain: DTGVSQNPRHKITKRGQNVTFRCDPISEHNRLYWYRQTLGQGPEFLTYFQNEAQLEKSRLLSDRFSAERPKGSFSTLEIQRTEQGDSAMYLCASEPPSLGPVQYFGPGTRLTVT.

The rearrangement links TRBV14 to TRBJ2-4, with 9 positions matching TRBD1. V was pared by 8 bases and J by 7 bases, with 18 bases of the junction left unmatched. CDR1 SGHDN and CDR2 FVKESK come from the germline V gene. The CDR3 totals 17 residues. The CDR3 DNA reads as TGTGCCAGCCCAAGATTAAAAACAGGGGGCGTTGAGAACATTCAGTACTTC. It translates to CASPRLKTGGVENIQYF.

The chain joins TRBV2 to TRBJ2-2; tentative D call: TRBD2 (5 bases). The germline V gene encodes CDR1 SNHLY and CDR2 FYNNEI. V was shortened by 3 bases and J by 8 bases, with 13 bases between the two germline ends. This CDR3 has 14 residues. The chain's CDR3 is CASSEVLASGELFF. The CDR3 region has the DNA TGTGCCAGCAGTGAGGTTCTAGCATCGGGGGAGCTGTTTTTT.

CDR3 loop: CASSFLVVDEQFF. CDR3 in DNA: TGTGCCAGCAGCTTTTTAGTAGTCGATGAGCAGTTCTTC. The chain uses TRBV5-6 and TRBJ2-1; D not certain. V was cut by 2 bases and J by 8 bases, with 11 bases left in between. Germline CDR1 is SGHDT and CDR2 is YYEEEE. The CDR3 covers 13 residues.

The chain recombines TRBV9 with TRBJ2-1, with 7 bases matching TRBD2. CDR1 is SGDLS and CDR2 is YYNGEE in the germline V gene. With V trimmed by 4 bases and J by 6 bases, 7 bases remained unmatched. The CDR3 length is 14 residues. CDR3 sequence: CASSSRGRANEQFF. CDR3 sequence (DNA): TGTGCCAGCAGCTCTCGCGGGAGAGCCAATGAGCAGTTCTTC.

The V call is TRBV6-1, the J call TRBJ2-3; 9 bases align to TRBD1. Germline CDR1 is MNHNS and CDR2 is SASEGT. This CDR3 has 15 amino acids. The J segment lost 3 bases and the V segment lost 6 bases, leaving 7 bases of the junction unmatched. This CDR3 is CASREYRGPTDTQYF. The CDR3 coding sequence is TGTGCCAGCAGGGAGTACAGGGGGCCTACAGATACGCAGTATTTT.

This clone was counted only a few times. V and J are TRBV7-9 and TRBJ2-3; weak D call: TRBD2 (6 bases). The V end lost 4 bases, the J end lost 9 bases, and 17 bases lay between the germline ends. Germline V gives CDR1 SEHNR, CDR2 FQNEAQ (reference sequence). CDR3 length: 14 amino acids. For the CDR3, the DNA is TGTGCCAGCAGCTCGCGGGACTTCGGCTTGACGCAGTATTTT. It is translated as CASSSRDFGLTQYF. Filled out from reference TRBV7-9 and TRBJ2-3, the complete variable domain reads DTGVSQNPRHKITKRGQNVTFRCDPISEHNRLYWYRQTLGQGPEFLTYFQNEAQLEKSRLLSDRFSAERPKGSFSTLEIQRTEQGDSAMYLCASSSRDFGLTQYFGPGTRLTVL.

The V and J genes are TRBV11-2 and TRBJ2-2; 9 bases map to TRBD1. The germline V gene encodes CDR1 SGHAT and CDR2 FQNNGV. J was trimmed by 5 bases and V by 3 bases; bases with no gene match: 13. There are 18 residues in the CDR3. The CDR3 DNA follows: TGTGCCAGCAGCTTCTTTTTGGGGGACAGGGTAGGGACCGGGGAGCTGTTTTTT. It yields the protein CASSFFLGDRVGTGELFF. The full variable domain, completed using reference TRBV11-2 and TRBJ2-2, is EAGVAQSPRYKIIEKRQSVAFWCNPISGHATLYWYQQILGQGPKLLIQFQNNGVVDDSQLPKDRFSAERLKGVDSTLKIQPAKLEDSAVYLCASSFFLGDRVGTGELFFGEGSRLTVL.

The V call is TRBV19, the J call TRBJ2-5, with 11 bases matching TRBD1. This CDR3 is 15 amino acids long. Germline trimming cut 5 bases from V and 7 bases from J; bases unmatched to any gene: 9. The germline gives CDR1 LNHDA, CDR2 SQIVND (reference sequence). This CDR3 reads CASSLWTGGGATQYF. DNA for the CDR3: TGTGCCAGTAGTTTGTGGACAGGGGGCGGGGCGACCCAGTACTTC. Looking up the rest from reference TRBV19 and TRBJ2-5 gives the full variable domain: DGGITQSPKYLFRKEGQNVTLSCEQNLNHDAMYWYRQDPGQGLRLIYYSQIVNDFQKGDIAEGYSVSREKKESFPLTVTSAQKNPTAFYLCASSLWTGGGATQYFGPGTRLLVL.

V usage is TRBV11-1 and J usage is TRBJ2-7; 8 positions agree with TRBD2. V trimming: 5 bases; J trimming: 2 bases; junction bases outside the gene matches: 2. Germline-derived CDR1 and CDR2 are SGHAT and FQDESV (reference sequence). The CDR3 consists of 13 residues. The CDR3 region has the DNA TGTGCCAGCAGCCAGACTAGCGCCTACGAGCAGTACTTC. As protein: CASSQTSAYEQYF.

This chain connects TRBV7-2 to TRBJ2-7, with 9 bases lining up with TRBD1. After removal of 3 bases from V and 2 bases from J, the junction contained 5 bases not matched to a gene. Germline V gene sequence: CDR1 SGHTA, CDR2 FQGNSA. The CDR3 contains 15 residues. The CDR3 sequence: CASSLGTGRPYEQYF. Here the CDR3 DNA reads TGTGCCAGCAGCTTGGGGACAGGGCGACCCTACGAGCAGTACTTC.

In this sample, this clone turned up a few times. The genes are TRBV5-8 and TRBJ1-5, with 7 bases that match TRBD1. The trim removed 5 bases at V and 5 bases at J, leaving 4 bases unmatched. The germline CDR1 and CDR2 sequences are SGHTS and YDEGEE. There are 13 residues in the CDR3. CDR3 amino acids: CASRRDSYQPQHF. The CDR3 coding sequence is TGTGCCAGCAGGCGGGACAGTTATCAGCCCCAGCATTTT.

The chain uses TRBV25-1 and TRBJ1-5, with 8 bases lining up with TRBD1. V gave up 6 bases and J gave up 2 bases; unmatched junction bases: 3. The length of the CDR3 is 14 residues. Germline V gene data show CDR1 as MGHDK and CDR2 as SYGVNS. CDR3 region: CASRAQGGNQPQHF. CDR3 nucleotide sequence: TGTGCCAGCAGGGCACAGGGGGGCAATCAGCCCCAGCATTTT.

The chain employs TRBV7-2 and TRBJ2-3, with D maybe TRBD2 (5 bases). The CDR3 length is 15 residues. Per germline, CDR1 SGHTA and CDR2 FQGNSA. V was trimmed by 2 bases and J by 6 bases, leaving 15 bases between them. CDR3 protein: CASSLYTGSTDTQYF. CDR3 DNA sequence: TGTGCCAGCAGCTTATATACGGGAAGTACGGATACGCAGTATTTT.

The rearrangement links TRBV29-1 to TRBJ2-7; D remains ambiguous. V lost 4 bases, J lost 4 bases, and 8 bases lay in between. This CDR3 is built from 11 residues. From germline, CDR1 is SQVTM and CDR2 ANQGSEA. The CDR3 reads CSVVADYEQYF. The CDR3 DNA is TGCAGCGTTGTGGCGGATTACGAGCAGTACTTC.

The chain uses TRBV11-3 and TRBJ2-3; tentatively, D is TRBD1 (5 bases). Germline V lookup: CDR1 SGHNT, CDR2 YENEEA. This CDR3 comprises 17 residues. Between the trimmed V and J ends, which lost 3 bases and 0 bases, there was a span of 16 bases. The CDR3 nucleotides read TGTGCCAGCAGCTTGGGTCAGGGCATTCCTAGCACAGATACGCAGTATTTT. Translated, it gives CASSLGQGIPSTDTQYF.

Worth noting for this clone: Different DNA sequences within this sample yield the same CDR3. V gene TRBV18 combines with J gene TRBJ1-2; D gene unclear. Germline V gene lookup returns CDR1 KGHSH and CDR2 LQKENI. The CDR3 totals 13 residues. The ends were cut back, 6 bases at V and 3 bases at J, with 11 bases in the middle. In DNA, the CDR3 is TGTGCCAGCTCCCCCCGACAAGACTATGGCTACACCTTC. Amino acids: CASSPRQDYGYTF.

This clone was recorded once. This chain links TRBV5-1 with TRBJ2-1; D perhaps matches TRBD2 (5 bases). Germline CDR1 and CDR2: SGHRS and YFSETQ. The CDR3 loop spans 19 amino acids. V was clipped by 2 bases and J by 2 bases, with 23 bases between them. The CDR3 sequence is CASSLTFGIRGDPYNEQFF. The DNA of the CDR3 is TGCGCCAGCAGCTTAACGTTTGGGATTCGGGGAGACCCCTACAATGAGCAGTTCTTC.

In its sample, this clone was seen once. The chain joins TRBV5-6 to TRBJ2-7; D is possibly TRBD1 (6 bases). The CDR3 contains 13 residues. Per germline, CDR1 SGHDT and CDR2 YYEEEE. V shed 2 bases and J shed 2 bases, with 8 bases lying between them. The CDR3 DNA sequence: TGTGCCAGCAGCTTAGGGACAACCTACGAGCAGTACTTC. It translates to CASSLGTTYEQYF.